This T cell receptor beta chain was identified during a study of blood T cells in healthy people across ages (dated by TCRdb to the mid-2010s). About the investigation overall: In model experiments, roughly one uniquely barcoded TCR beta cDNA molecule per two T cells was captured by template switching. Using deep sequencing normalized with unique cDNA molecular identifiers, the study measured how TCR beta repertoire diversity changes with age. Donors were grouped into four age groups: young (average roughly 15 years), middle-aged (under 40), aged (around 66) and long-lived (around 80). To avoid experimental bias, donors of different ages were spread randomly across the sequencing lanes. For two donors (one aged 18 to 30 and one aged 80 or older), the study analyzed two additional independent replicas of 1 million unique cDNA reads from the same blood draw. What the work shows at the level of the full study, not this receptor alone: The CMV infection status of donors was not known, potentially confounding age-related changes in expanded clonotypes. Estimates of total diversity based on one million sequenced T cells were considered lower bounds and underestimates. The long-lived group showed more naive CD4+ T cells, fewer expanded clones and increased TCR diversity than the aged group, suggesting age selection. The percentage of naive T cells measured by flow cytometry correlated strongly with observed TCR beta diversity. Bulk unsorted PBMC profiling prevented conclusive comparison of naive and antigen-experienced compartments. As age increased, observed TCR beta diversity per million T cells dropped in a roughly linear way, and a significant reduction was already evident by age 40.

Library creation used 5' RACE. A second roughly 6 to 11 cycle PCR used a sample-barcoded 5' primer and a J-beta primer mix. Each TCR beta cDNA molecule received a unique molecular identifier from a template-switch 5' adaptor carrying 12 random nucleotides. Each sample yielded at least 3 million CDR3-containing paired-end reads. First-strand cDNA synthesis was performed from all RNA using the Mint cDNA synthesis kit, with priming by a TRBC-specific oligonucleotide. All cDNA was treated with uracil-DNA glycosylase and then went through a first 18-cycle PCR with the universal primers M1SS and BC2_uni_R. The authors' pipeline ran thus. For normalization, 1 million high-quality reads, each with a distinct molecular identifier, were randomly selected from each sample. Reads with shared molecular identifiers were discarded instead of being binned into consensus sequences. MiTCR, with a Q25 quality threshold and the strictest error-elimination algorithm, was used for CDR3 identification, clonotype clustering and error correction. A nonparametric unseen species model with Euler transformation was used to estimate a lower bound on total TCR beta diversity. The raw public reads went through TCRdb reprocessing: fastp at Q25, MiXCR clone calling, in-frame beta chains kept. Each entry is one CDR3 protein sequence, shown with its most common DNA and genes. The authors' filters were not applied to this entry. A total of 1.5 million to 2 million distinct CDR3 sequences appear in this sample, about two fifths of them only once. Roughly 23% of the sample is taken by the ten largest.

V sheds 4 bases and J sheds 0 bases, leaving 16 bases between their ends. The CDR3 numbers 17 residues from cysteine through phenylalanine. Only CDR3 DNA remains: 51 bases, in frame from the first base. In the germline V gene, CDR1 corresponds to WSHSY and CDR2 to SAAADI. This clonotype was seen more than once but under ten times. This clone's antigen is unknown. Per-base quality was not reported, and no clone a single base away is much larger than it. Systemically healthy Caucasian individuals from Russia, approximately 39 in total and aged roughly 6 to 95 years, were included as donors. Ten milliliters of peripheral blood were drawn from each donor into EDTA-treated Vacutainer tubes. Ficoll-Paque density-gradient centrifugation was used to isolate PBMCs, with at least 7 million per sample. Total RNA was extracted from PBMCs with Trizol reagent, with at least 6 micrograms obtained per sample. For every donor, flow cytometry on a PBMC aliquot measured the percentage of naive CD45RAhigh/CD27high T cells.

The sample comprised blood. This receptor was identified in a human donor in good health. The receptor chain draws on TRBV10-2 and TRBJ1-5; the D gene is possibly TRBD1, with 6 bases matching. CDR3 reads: CASSVFPGVYSNQPQHF. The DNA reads TGCGCCAGCAGTGTATTTCCAGGGGTCTATAGCAATCAGCCCCAGCATTTT.